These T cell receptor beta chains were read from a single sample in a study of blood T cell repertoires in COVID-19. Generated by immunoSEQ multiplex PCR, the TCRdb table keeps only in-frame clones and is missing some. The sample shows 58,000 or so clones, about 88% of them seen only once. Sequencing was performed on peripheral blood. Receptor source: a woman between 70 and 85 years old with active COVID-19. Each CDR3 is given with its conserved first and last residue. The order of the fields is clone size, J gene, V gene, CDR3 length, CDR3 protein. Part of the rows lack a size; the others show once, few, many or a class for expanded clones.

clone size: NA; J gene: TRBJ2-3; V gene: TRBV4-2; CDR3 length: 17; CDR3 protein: CASSPTSGRVGTDTQYF
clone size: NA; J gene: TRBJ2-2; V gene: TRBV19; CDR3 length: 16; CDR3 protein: CASSIEHRGSGGELFF
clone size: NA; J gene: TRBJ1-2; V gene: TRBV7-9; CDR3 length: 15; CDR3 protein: CASSSGTGLHYGYTF
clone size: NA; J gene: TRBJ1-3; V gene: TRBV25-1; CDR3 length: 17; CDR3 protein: CASSESMSYVSGNTIYF
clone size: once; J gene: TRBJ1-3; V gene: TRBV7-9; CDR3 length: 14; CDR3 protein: CASSNSRQGNTIYF
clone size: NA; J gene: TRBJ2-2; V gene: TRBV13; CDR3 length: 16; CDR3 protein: CASSSLAHKITGELFF
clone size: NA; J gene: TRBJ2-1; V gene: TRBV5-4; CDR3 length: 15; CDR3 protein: CASSLPGALGNEQFF
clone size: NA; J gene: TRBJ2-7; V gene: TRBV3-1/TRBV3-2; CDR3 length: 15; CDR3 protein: CASSQVGAGRGEQYF
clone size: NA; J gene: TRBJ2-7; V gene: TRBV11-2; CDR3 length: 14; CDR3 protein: CASSLGRGSYEQYF
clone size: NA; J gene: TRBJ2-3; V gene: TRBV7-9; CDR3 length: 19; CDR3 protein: CASSPRLAGDRSSTDTQYF
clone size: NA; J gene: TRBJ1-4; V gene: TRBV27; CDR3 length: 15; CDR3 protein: CASSSYRATNEKLFF
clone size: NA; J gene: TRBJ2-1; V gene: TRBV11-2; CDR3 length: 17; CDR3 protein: CASSLGLAPSSYNEQFF
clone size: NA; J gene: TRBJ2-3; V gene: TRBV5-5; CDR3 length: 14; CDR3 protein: CASSDGTGALGQYF
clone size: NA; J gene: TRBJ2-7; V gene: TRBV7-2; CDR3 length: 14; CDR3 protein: CASSPPGLAYEQYF
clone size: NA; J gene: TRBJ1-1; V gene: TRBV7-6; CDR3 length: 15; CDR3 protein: CASTSILGVDTEAFF
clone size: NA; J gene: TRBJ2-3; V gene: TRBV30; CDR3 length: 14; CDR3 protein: CAWKGGGGTDTQYF
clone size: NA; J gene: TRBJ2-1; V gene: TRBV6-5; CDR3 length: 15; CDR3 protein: CASRYRLAYLNEQFF
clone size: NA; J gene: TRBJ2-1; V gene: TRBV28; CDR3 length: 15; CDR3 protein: CASSPGTSWGNEQFF
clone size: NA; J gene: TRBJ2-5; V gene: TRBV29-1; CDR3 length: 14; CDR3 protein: CSVTLPGQQETQYF
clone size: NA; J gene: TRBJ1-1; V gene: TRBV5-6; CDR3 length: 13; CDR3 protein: CASRLREFTEAFF
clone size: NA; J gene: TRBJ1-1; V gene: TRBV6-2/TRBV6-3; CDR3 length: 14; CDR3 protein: CASSYQGGSTEAFF
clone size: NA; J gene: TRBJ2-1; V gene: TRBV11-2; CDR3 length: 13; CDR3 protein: CASSWGLEDEQFF
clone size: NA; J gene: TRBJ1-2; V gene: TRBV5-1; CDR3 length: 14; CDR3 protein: CASSLVQANYGYTF
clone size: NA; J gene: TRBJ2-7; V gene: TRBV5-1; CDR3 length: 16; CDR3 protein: CASSLGTGESSYEQYF
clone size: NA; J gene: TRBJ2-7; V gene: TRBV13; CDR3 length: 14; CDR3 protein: CASTHDRETYEQYF
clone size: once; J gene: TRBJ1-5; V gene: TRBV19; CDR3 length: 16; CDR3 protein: CASRGDRGLLNQPQHF
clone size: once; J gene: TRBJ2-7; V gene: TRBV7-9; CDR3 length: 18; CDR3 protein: CASSPRDRGLAGQNQQYF
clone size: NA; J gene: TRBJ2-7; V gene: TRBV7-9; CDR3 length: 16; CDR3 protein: CASSLTDRGDTDEQYF
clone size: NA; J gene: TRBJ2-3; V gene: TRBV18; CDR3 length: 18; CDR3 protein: CASSDPGLAGPSTDTQYF
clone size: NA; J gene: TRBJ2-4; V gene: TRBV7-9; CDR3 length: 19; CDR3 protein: CASSLVQGLAGERQNIQYF
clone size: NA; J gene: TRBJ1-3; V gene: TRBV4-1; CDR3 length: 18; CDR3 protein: CASSQRGIDRPSGNTIYF
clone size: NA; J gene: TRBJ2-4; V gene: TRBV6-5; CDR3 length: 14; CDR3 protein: CASRSRVSKNIQYF
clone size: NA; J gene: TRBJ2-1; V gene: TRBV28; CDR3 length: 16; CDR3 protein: CASSLLRGEGNNEQFF
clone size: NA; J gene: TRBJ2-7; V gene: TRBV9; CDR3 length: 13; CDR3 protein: CASGASGREEQYF
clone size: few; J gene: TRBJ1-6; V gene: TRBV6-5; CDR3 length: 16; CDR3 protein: CASSYSIQGLDSPLHF
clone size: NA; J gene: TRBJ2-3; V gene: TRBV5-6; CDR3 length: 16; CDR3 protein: CASRGGQGRFSDTQYF
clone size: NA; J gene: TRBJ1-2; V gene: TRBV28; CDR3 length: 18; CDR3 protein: CASSLWLVEQGSNYGYTF
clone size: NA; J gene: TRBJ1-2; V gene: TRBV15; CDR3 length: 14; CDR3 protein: CATSRTTGSSGYTF
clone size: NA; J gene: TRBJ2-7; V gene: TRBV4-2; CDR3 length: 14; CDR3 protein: CASSLRDRDYEQYF
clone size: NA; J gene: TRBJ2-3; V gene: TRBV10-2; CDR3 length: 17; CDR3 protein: CASRVTTSAYSTDTQYF